This T cell receptor (beta chain) derives from a study of T cell responses to AZD1222 COVID-19 vaccine. General study findings and limits: Spike-specific TCR breadth rose after two AZD1222 doses, and depth rose as well. Regions 160-218 and 743-854 dominated among vaccine-associated CD4 TCRs spanning spike.

Assay: immunoSEQ multiplex PCR; the TCRdb copy retains only in-frame clones and omits some. The data hold about 110,000 clones, with around 90% observed a single time. Details on this clone: What it binds is unknown.

Trimming stripped 0 bases from V and 4 bases from J, with 15 bases between. This CDR3 spans 16 amino acids. Germline CDR1 is MGHRA and CDR2 is YSYEKL. This receptor was obtained from an adult in good health. The V call is TRBV4-1, the J call TRBJ1-2; possibly TRBD1 for D (5 bases). The specimen comprised peripheral blood, sampled on day 0 of AZD1222 vaccination. The CDR3 loop reads CASSQDPTGLPYGYTF. The CDR3 DNA follows: TGCGCCAGCAGCCAAGACCCAACGGGGCTCCCCTATGGCTACACCTTC.